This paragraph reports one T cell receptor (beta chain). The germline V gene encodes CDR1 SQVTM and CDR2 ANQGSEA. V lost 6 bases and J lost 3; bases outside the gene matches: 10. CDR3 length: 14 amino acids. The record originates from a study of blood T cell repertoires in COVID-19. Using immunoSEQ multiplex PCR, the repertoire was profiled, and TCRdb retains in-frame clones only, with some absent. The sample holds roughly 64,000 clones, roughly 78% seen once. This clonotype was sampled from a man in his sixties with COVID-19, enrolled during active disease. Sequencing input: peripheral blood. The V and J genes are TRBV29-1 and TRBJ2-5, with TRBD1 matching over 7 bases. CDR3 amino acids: CSVVDTGAEETQYF. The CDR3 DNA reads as TGCAGCGTGGTAGATACAGGGGCTGAAGAGACCCAGTACTTC. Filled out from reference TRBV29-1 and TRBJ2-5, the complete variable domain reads SAVISQKPSRDICQRGTSLTIQCQVDSQVTMMFWYRQQPGQSLTLIATANQGSEATYESGFVIDKFPISRPNLTFSTLTVSNMSPEDSSIYLCSVVDTGAEETQYFGPGTRLLVL.